A single sample gave rise to the 19 T cell receptor beta chains below, sequenced in a study of CD8+ T cells in alopecia areata. Treatment denoted: oral pan-JAK inhibitor, 5-10 mg twice daily. The sequencing template was cDNA reverse transcribed from extracted RNA. The method was immunoSEQ multiplex PCR; TCRdb's version includes in-frame clones alone and lacks a portion of them. The repertoire holds over 150,000 clones, 45% to 75% seen once, with about 0.69% in the top ten. The starting material was CD4+ T cells sorted from blood, obtained at week 4, from a patient treated with tofacitinib. These receptors originate from a human donor with alopecia areata.

J is TRBJ1-1 and V is TRBV29-1; D is ambiguous. Per the germline V gene, CDR1 is SQVTM and CDR2 is ANQGSEA. Trimming took 5 bases from V and 1 from J, leaving 11 bases between them. CDR3 length: 13 residues. This CDR3 reads CSVRAPGNTEAFF. As DNA, the CDR3 is TGCAGCGTTAGAGCTCCGGGGAACACTGAAGCTTTCTTT.

The rearrangement joins TRBV29-1 to TRBJ2-5; a weak D match, TRBD1 (6 bases). The germline CDR1 and CDR2 sequences are SQVTM and ANQGSEA. V gave up 3 bases and J gave up 7 bases, with 18 bases separating them. This CDR3 has 14 residues. As DNA, the CDR3 is TGCAGCGTTGACCCAGATGGGGGCGCGGGGACCCAGTACTTC. Protein: CSVDPDGGAGTQYF.

This CDR3 is CASSLDRDYGYTF. The CDR3 DNA sequence: TGTGCCAGCAGTTTAGACAGGGACTATGGCTACACCTTC. This chain joins TRBV28 and TRBJ1-2; 7 bases fit TRBD1. Germline CDR1 MDHEN, CDR2 SYDVKM. The ends lost 2 bases at V and 3 bases at J; junction bases unmatched: 0. This CDR3 region has 13 residues.

The rearrangement links TRBV18 to TRBJ2-3; D gene unclear. V dropped 6 bases and J dropped 9 bases, with 7 bases sitting between them. This CDR3 region has 10 residues. The germline gives CDR1 KGHSH, CDR2 LQKENI. The CDR3 reads CASSIETQYF. The CDR3 bases are TGTGCCAGCTCCATCGAGACGCAGTATTTT.

This sequence joins TRBV2 and TRBJ2-7, with TRBD1 as a possible D gene (5 bases). The V and J ends lost 9 bases and 2 bases respectively, with 11 bases between them. Germline V gene lookup returns CDR1 SNHLY and CDR2 FYNNEI. The CDR3 is made up of 12 amino acids. In DNA form, the CDR3 reads TGTGCCAGTCGAAAAGGGGCCTACGAGCAGTACTTC. Protein: CASRKGAYEQYF.

The chain recombines TRBV27 with TRBJ2-2, with no clear D. The CDR3 is made up of 16 amino acids. Germline-derived CDR1 and CDR2 are MNHEY and SMNVEV (reference sequence). The V gene lost 1 base and the J gene lost 6 bases, with 15 bases spanning the gap. The chain's CDR3 is CASSLLAGTTAGELFF. The CDR3 region has the DNA TGTGCCAGCAGTTTATTGGCAGGTACCACCGCCGGGGAGCTGTTTTTT.

This CDR3 reads CAWSGQAYGYTF. The CDR3 DNA sequence: TGTGCCTGGAGTGGACAGGCCTATGGCTACACCTTC. The chain recombines TRBV30 with TRBJ1-2; perhaps TRBD1 as D (6 bases). Germline V gene data show CDR1 as GTSNPN and CDR2 as SVGIG (reference sequence). This CDR3 region has 12 residues. Trimming pared 1 base from V and 4 bases from J, leaving 7 bases between.

The chain employs TRBV30 and TRBJ1-1; D remains unclear. From germline, CDR1 is GTSNPN and CDR2 SVGIG (reference sequence). V lost 0 bases and J 12 bases, leaving 20 bases between the germline ends. The CDR3 runs to 14 residues. The CDR3 DNA sequence: TGTGCCTGGAGTGTGGTCCAACTTAGGGCTCATCCTTTCTTT. Translation gives CAWSVVQLRAHPFF.

The gene calls are TRBV6-6 and TRBJ2-7; 12 bases agree with TRBD2. Germline V gene sequence: CDR1 MNHNY, CDR2 SVGAGI (reference sequence). J lost 7 bases, V lost 6 bases, and 10 bases had no gene match. CDR3 length equals 15 residues. CDR3 sequence reads: CASRLLAGGPWEQYF. Written as DNA, the CDR3 is TGTGCCAGCAGACTCCTAGCGGGAGGGCCTTGGGAGCAGTACTTC.

The count of this clone is one. The gene calls are TRBV2 and TRBJ2-7, with 8 bases identical to TRBD2. This CDR3 spans 15 amino acids. V shed 5 bases, J shed 2 bases, and the junction held 8 bases outside the gene matches. Germline CDR1 SNHLY, CDR2 FYNNEI. The CDR3 region is CASSTSGGGAYEQYF. CDR3 DNA: TGTGCCAGCAGTACTAGCGGAGGGGGGGCCTACGAGCAGTACTTC.

The count of this clone is one. The chain joins TRBV30 to TRBJ2-3, with TRBD2 matching over 8 bases. V lost 2 bases, J lost 4 bases, and 14 bases stayed unmatched. The CDR3 is 17 residues long. Germline CDR1 is GTSNPN and CDR2 is SVGIG (reference sequence). The CDR3 spells CAWSRGGESGGADTQYF. The CDR3 region has the DNA TGTGCCTGGAGTCGGGGAGGGGAGAGCGGGGGAGCAGATACGCAGTATTTT.

The chain combines TRBV4-1 with TRBJ2-1, with TRBD2 identical over 14 bases. From germline, CDR1 is MGHRA and CDR2 YSYEKL. The J segment lost 2 bases and the V segment lost 3 bases, leaving 6 bases of the junction unmatched. The CDR3 contains 18 residues. In DNA form, the CDR3 reads TGCGCCAGCAGCCAGGCAGGGACTAGCGGGAGACCCTACAATGAGCAGTTCTTC. This translates into CASSQAGTSGRPYNEQFF.

The chain carries TRBV2 and TRBJ2-1; 9 bases map to TRBD2. This CDR3 comprises 15 residues. With V trimmed by 4 bases and J by 9 bases, 10 bases remained unmatched. Germline CDR1 is SNHLY and CDR2 is FYNNEI. CDR3 protein: CASSVTAGGPGEQFF. The CDR3 DNA reads TGTGCCAGCAGTGTCACGGCGGGAGGGCCTGGTGAGCAGTTCTTC.

The table lists this clone with a few counts. V and J are TRBV29-1 and TRBJ1-4; D may be TRBD1 (5 bases). Germline V gives CDR1 SQVTM, CDR2 ANQGSEA. Deletions cut 6 bases from V and 0 bases from J, with 8 bases between. This CDR3 comprises 13 residues. The CDR3 bases are TGCAGCGTGCAGGGAGCAACTAATGAAAAACTGTTTTTT. Its protein is CSVQGATNEKLFF.

The CDR3 bases are TGTGCCAGCAGTCCCTCGGGGGGCAGCTATGGCTACACCTTC. It codes for CASSPSGGSYGYTF. The chain uses TRBV28 and TRBJ1-2; D is perhaps TRBD1 (6 bases). The CDR3 spans 14 residues. Trimming cost V 5 bases and J 4 bases, with 14 bases left between them. CDR1 and CDR2 from the germline V gene are MDHEN and SYDVKM.

The sample holds a few counts of this clone. One junction end does not reproduce the germline sequence, and a read error may be involved. The rearrangement uses TRBV13 and TRBJ2-5, with 8 bases identical to TRBD2. This CDR3 contains 12 residues. Germline loops: CDR1 PRHDT, CDR2 FYEKMQ (reference sequence). CDR3 DNA sequence: TGTGCCAGCAGTCCCCATGCGGGGGGCGGTGACTTC. Protein product: CASSPHAGGGDF.

This clone was observed once. The chain recombines TRBV5-1 with TRBJ2-5, with D tentatively TRBD2 (5 bases). CDR1 is SGHRS and CDR2 is YFSETQ in the germline V gene. This CDR3 spans 13 amino acids. Trimming took off 0 bases at V and 3 bases at J, with 6 bases between the two ends. The CDR3 reads CASSLVGEETQYF. The CDR3 DNA sequence: TGCGCCAGCAGCTTGGTGGGAGAAGAGACCCAGTACTTC.

The chain is built from TRBV5-4 and TRBJ2-2, with D possibly matching TRBD2 (6 bases). The V gene's germline CDR1 is SGHNT and CDR2 YYREEE (reference sequence). CDR3 length: 17 amino acids. V dropped 0 bases and J dropped 2 bases, with 14 bases sitting between them. CDR3 amino acids: CASSLAGASDNTGELFF. CDR3 in DNA: TGTGCCAGCAGCTTGGCCGGGGCTAGCGACAACACCGGGGAGCTGTTTTTT. Supplemented by reference TRBV5-4 and TRBJ2-2, the full variable domain reads ETGVTQSPTHLIKTRGQQVTLRCSSQSGHNTVSWYQQALGQGPQFIFQYYREEENGRGNFPPRFSGLQFPNYSSELNVNALELDDSALYLCASSLAGASDNTGELFFGEGSRLTVL.

V is TRBV30 and J is TRBJ1-2; D unclear. Deletions cut 4 bases from V and 2 bases from J, with 14 bases between. The V gene's germline CDR1 is GTSNPN and CDR2 SVGIG (reference sequence). This CDR3 region has 14 residues. CDR3 region: CAWTRRTVNYGYTF. The CDR3 bases are TGTGCCTGGACTCGCCGGACGGTCAACTATGGCTACACCTTC. Together with reference TRBV30 and TRBJ1-2, the CDR3 gives the full variable domain: SQTIHQWPATLVQPVGSPLSLECTVEGTSNPNLYWYRQAAGRGLQLLFYSVGIGQISSEVPQNLSASRPQDRQFILSSKKLLLSDSGFYLCAWTRRTVNYGYTFGSGTRLTVV.